The sequence of this TCR beta chain was determined in a study of T cell clonality in common variable immunodeficiency. Trimming took 7 bases from V and 0 from J, leaving 17 bases between them. The CDR3 is made up of 16 amino acids. The germline V gene encodes CDR1 SGHVS and CDR2 FQNEAQ. Whole-study findings and limits: CVID subjects showed higher TCRbeta clonality than healthy controls. Compared with controls, CVID subjects had fewer shared TCRbeta clones. Authors noted CVID clonality's cause needs subpopulation repertoire sequencing.

Both groups were predominantly of Caucasian heritage. There are many counts of this clone. Its antigen is currently unknown. The CDR3 end is not reached by the read, which stops 3 residues before it; the germline J gene fills it in. Profiled with immunoSEQ multiplex PCR; TCRdb holds only in-frame clones, not every one. The sample shows 55,000 or so clones, none of them appearing just once. Material for sequencing was peripheral blood mononuclear cells. This chain links TRBV7-8 with TRBJ2-3; tentatively, D is TRBD1 (6 bases). This clonotype originated in a person aged 18 to 75 in good health. The sequenced part of the CDR3 DNA is TGTGCCAGCACCAAACAGGGCCCCCGAAGCACAGATACG. Its translation is CASTKQGPRSTDT. The whole CDR3 region reads CASTKQGPRSTDTQYF.